Sequencing of this TCR beta chain was carried out in a study of post-analysis software for immune sequencing data (dated by TCRdb to between 2014 and 2017). Context from the whole study: Recorded disease courses included relapsing-remitting, secondary progressive and progressive-relapsing multiple sclerosis, with some patients lacking subtype annotation. A subset of samples was prepared in parallel using single-end sample barcoding, then pooled and co-amplified after Illumina adapter ligation. Patient repertoires were compared against some twelve previously published healthy control repertoires from donors aged about 6 to 28 years. Overall study outcomes, separate from this receptor: When samples were clustered directly using the F measure, samples prepared in the same batch co-clustered strongly, which prompted a batch-effect correction. Patients showed significantly higher frequencies than controls for five TRBV segments, among them TRBV5-6, TRBV5-1 and TRBV20-1. The control group was slightly older than the multiple sclerosis patient group. Multiple sclerosis patients had significantly lower normalized Chao1 diversity than controls, a result that suggests substantial peripheral T-cell clonal expansion.

This clonotype was counted a few times. The target of this receptor is not known. No much larger clonotype is one base removed from it; base qualities were not supplied. Library preparation used PCR. Sequencing took place on an Illumina HiSeq 2500. Unique molecular identifiers were incorporated into TCR beta cDNA libraries to reduce PCR and sequencing biases. Approximately 500,000 cDNA molecules were obtained for every 1 to 10 million input T cells, so each molecule roughly corresponded to one T cell. Patient libraries were prepared and sequenced with the same protocol used for the earlier healthy control dataset. Samples belonging to the same batch were prepared together, multiplexed and sequenced on a shared HiSeq lane. The authors' pipeline ran thus. MIGEC handled the raw barcoded reads, throwing out single-read molecular identifier groups before consensus assembly and CDR3 extraction. VDJtools was used for post-analysis of the clonotype tables, and diversity was normalized by down-sampling every dataset to the size of the smallest sample. To correct batch-related cross-sample contamination, repertoire overlap clustering matched CDR3 amino acid sequences but not nucleotide sequences. In-frame beta chains were kept once TCRdb had trimmed the public reads at Q25 with fastp and called clones with MiXCR. Rows with a matching CDR3 protein are joined into one entry that keeps the most common DNA and genes. What appears here as the V and J calls and clone size reflects TCRdb's work, not the paper's. A total of 820,000 or so distinct CDR3 sequences appear in this sample, under 70% of them only once. The ten biggest clones cover approximately 4.5% of the sample.

V is trimmed back by 0 bases and J by 5 bases, and the junction contains 5 bases that no gene match accounts for. From the germline V gene, CDR1 is MNHEY and CDR2 is SVGAGI. The CDR3 spans 16 residues, from the cysteine through the phenylalanine. Only the CDR3 DNA stays, 48 bases, in frame from base 1. TCR beta repertoires were profiled from peripheral blood of roughly 13 young patients with multiple sclerosis to demonstrate the VDJtools post-analysis software. Multiple sclerosis patients were children and adolescents aged 6 to 15 years. Sequencing input: blood. The sequence is built from TRBV6-5 and TRBJ2-1, with 9 bases aligning to TRBD2. The sequence was collected from a girl aged 5 to 17 with multiple sclerosis. The CDR3 loop reads CASSYSVLAGDNEQFF. The nucleotide sequence is given as TGTGCCAGCAGTTACTCAGTGTTAGCGGGGGACAATGAGCAGTTCTTC.